A selection of T cell receptor beta chains follows, all from one sample in a study of cytomegalovirus exposure and HLA in healthy donors. Profiling relied on immunoSEQ multiplex PCR, and the TCRdb table lists in-frame clones only, not all of them. The table shows some 250,000 clones, with about 90% occurring only once. The material sequenced was PBMCs. The receptors derive from a woman under 40 in good health and CMV-seronegative. CDR3s include the opening cysteine and the closing phenylalanine or tryptophan. The order of the fields is D gene, clone size, J gene, V gene, CDR3 DNA, CDR3 protein. The D gene is left open where the match is weak. A row's size may be missing; if present it is once, few, many or a size class.

NA	NA	TRBJ2-7	TRBV19	TGTGCCAGCGGCCAGGGGCTAGCCTACGAGCAGTACTTC	CASGQGLAYEQYF
NA	NA	TRBJ2-7	TRBV5-8	TGTGCCAGCAGCTTGGTCCGAGCCGGGGAGCAGTACTTC	CASSLVRAGEQYF
NA	NA	TRBJ1-1	TRBV6-6	TGTGCCAGCAGTTACGGCACTGAAGCTTTCTTT	CASSYGTEAFF
TRBD1	NA	TRBJ2-6	TRBV4-3	TGCGCCAGCAGCCAAGAGGACAGGTTAGAGTCTGGGGCCAACGTCCTGACTTTC	CASSQEDRLESGANVLTF
NA	NA	TRBJ2-3	TRBV27	TGTGCCAGCAGAACAGGGGGGACTAGGTCAGATACGCAGTATTTT	CASRTGGTRSDTQYF
TRBD2	NA	TRBJ2-7	TRBV27	TGTGCCAGCAGTCCGGGACTAGCGACCTACGAGCAGTACTTC	CASSPGLATYEQYF
NA	NA	TRBJ2-7	TRBV27	TGTGCCAGCAGTCCCTATACGTCCTACGAGCAGTACTTC	CASSPYTSYEQYF
NA	NA	TRBJ1-5	TRBV7-8	TGTGCCAGCAGCTTAGTAAGGACAAGGAGCAATCAGCCCCAGCATTTT	CASSLVRTRSNQPQHF
TRBD2	NA	TRBJ2-1	TRBV4-1	TGCGCCAGCAGTGTTTCGGGAGGGGGCAATGAGCAGTTCTTC	CASSVSGGGNEQFF
NA	few	TRBJ2-7	TRBV11-2	TGTGCCAGCAGCTCAGGAGGGGGTTTCTATCCCTACGAGCAGTACTTC	CASSSGGGFYPYEQYF
NA	NA	TRBJ1-5	TRBV6-5	TGTGCCAGCAGTTACTCAGCGGACATGGCCCAGCATTTT	CASSYSADMAQHF
NA	NA	TRBJ2-1	TRBV7-6	TGTGCCAGCAGCTTAAACAATGAGCAGTTCTTC	CASSLNNEQFF
TRBD2	NA	TRBJ2-6	TRBV13	TGTGCCAGCAGCTTAGGGTCGACGTCTAGCGGGGTCTCTGGGGCCAACGTCCTGACTTTC	CASSLGSTSSGVSGANVLTF
TRBD1	NA	TRBJ2-5	TRBV2	TGTGCCAGCAGCGTCGGGACAGGGCGTGAGACCCAGTACTTC	CASSVGTGRETQYF
TRBD1	NA	TRBJ2-3	TRBV5-3	TGTGCCAGAAGCAGAAGGAGGACAGGGGAGAGGACAGATACGCAGTATTTT	CARSRRRTGERTDTQYF
NA	NA	TRBJ2-1	TRBV20-1	TGCAGTGCTAAGCAGGCCCTTGAGCAGTTCTTC	CSAKQALEQFF
TRBD2	NA	TRBJ2-1	TRBV14	TGTGCCAGCACCGGCCTAGCGGGAGTAGGCTACAATGAGCAGTTCTTC	CASTGLAGVGYNEQFF
TRBD2	NA	TRBJ2-3	TRBV11-2	TGTGCCAGCAGCTTAGTGCGACTAGCAATAGATACGCAGTATTTT	CASSLVRLAIDTQYF
TRBD1	NA	TRBJ1-2	TRBV5-4	TGTGCCAGCAGCTCCGTCGACAGGGGGCCTTTTTTCTATGGCTACACCTTC	CASSSVDRGPFFYGYTF
TRBD2	NA	TRBJ2-2	TRBV28	TGTGCCAGCAGTTTTAGTGCGGGAGGAAAGACCGGGGAGCTGTTTTTT	CASSFSAGGKTGELFF
TRBD2	NA	TRBJ2-5	TRBV30	TGTGCCTGGAATAGACTAGCGGGAGGGCGTGAGACCCAGTACTTC	CAWNRLAGGRETQYF
NA	NA	TRBJ2-3	TRBV5-6	TGTGCCAGCAGCTTGGTTGGGGCAGGGAACACAGATACGCAGTATTTT	CASSLVGAGNTDTQYF
NA	NA	TRBJ1-4	TRBV5-4	TGTGCCAGCAGCTTGGATGTCAGTAACAATGAAAAACTGTTTTTT	CASSLDVSNNEKLFF
TRBD1	NA	TRBJ1-4	TRBV5-6	TGTGCCAGCAGCTTAGGGACAGGGGAGGTCCTCAAAAAACTGTTTTTT	CASSLGTGEVLKKLFF
TRBD1	NA	TRBJ2-7	TRBV30	TGTGCCTGGGGCTCATTTTCGGGACAGGGGGCGCCCGAGCAGTACTTC	CAWGSFSGQGAPEQYF
TRBD1	NA	TRBJ1-1	TRBV5-1	TGCGCCAGCAGCTCGCGGACAGGGGTGAACACTGAAGCTTTCTTT	CASSSRTGVNTEAFF
NA	NA	TRBJ2-5	TRBV6-6	TGTGCCAGCAGTTACCGGGACTCGAAAGAGACCCAGTACTTC	CASSYRDSKETQYF
TRBD1	NA	TRBJ1-3	TRBV4-1	TGCGCCAGCAGCCAAGACGAGGGGGCGGGAAACACCATATATTTT	CASSQDEGAGNTIYF
TRBD1	NA	TRBJ1-4	TRBV5-4	TGTGCCAGCAGCTCCTCCCAGCACAGGGGGTTGAATGAAAAACTGTTTTTT	CASSSSQHRGLNEKLFF
NA	once	TRBJ2-1	TRBV5-1	TGCGCCAGCAGCTTTTTATCTAGCTCCTACAATGAGCAGTTCTTC	CASSFLSSSYNEQFF
NA	NA	TRBJ1-2	TRBV9	TGTGCCAGCAGCAAAAGGACGGTTTCGGGGGACTATGGCTACACCTTC	CASSKRTVSGDYGYTF
TRBD2	NA	TRBJ2-1	TRBV7-2	TGTGCCAGCAGCTATTGGCTAGCGGGAGAAAATAATGAGCAGTTCTTC	CASSYWLAGENNEQFF
NA	once	TRBJ1-5	TRBV28	TGTGCCAGCAGAGACCAGGGGCGAGCCCAGCATTTT	CASRDQGRAQHF
NA	NA	TRBJ1-1	TRBV28	TGTGCCACCCGCCCCCCAGGGCTCACTGAAGCTTTCTTT	CATRPPGLTEAFF
TRBD1	NA	TRBJ1-2	TRBV14	TGTGCCAGCAGCACGGGACAGGGCAGTTTTAACTATGGCTACACCTTC	CASSTGQGSFNYGYTF
NA	NA	TRBJ2-3	TRBV19	TGTGCCAGTAAGAGGGGGACCACAGATACGCAGTATTTT	CASKRGTTDTQYF
TRBD2	NA	TRBJ2-4	TRBV27	TGTGCCAGCAGTATAGCGGGAGGGGCCAAAAACATTCAGTACTTC	CASSIAGGAKNIQYF
NA	NA	TRBJ1-1	TRBV4-1	TGCGCCAGCAGCCAAGATTGGGGGGAGGGCAAAAACACTGAAGCTTTCTTT	CASSQDWGEGKNTEAFF
NA	NA	TRBJ2-7	TRBV4-3	TGCGCCAGCAGCCAAGATTTCCCGGGACCAGTCGGCGAGCAGTACTTC	CASSQDFPGPVGEQYF
TRBD2	NA	TRBJ2-3	TRBV4-2	TGTGCCAGCAGCCAAGAGCTGGGGGGGGACCTCACAGATACGCAGTATTTT	CASSQELGGDLTDTQYF
NA	NA	TRBJ2-1	TRBV9	TGTGCCAGCAGCTCGATTGCCACCTACAATGAGCAGTTCTTC	CASSSIATYNEQFF